The T cell receptor (beta chain) described here comes from a study of T cells after yellow fever vaccination (dated by TCRdb to about 2019). Turning to the overall study: The SMART-Seq v4 Ultra Low Input RNA kit was used to prepare libraries from fractions with low cell numbers. To follow T-cell clones before and after both primary and booster YFV17D yellow fever vaccination, bulk TCR alpha and beta repertoires underwent longitudinal sequencing. Two healthy male donors made up the cohort, one aged 18 to 29 years and the other aged 30 to 40 years. Blood samples were taken at several timepoints before and after primary and secondary immunization, and bulk PBMC replicates and cell subsets were isolated. The investigation overall reported the following: Most clones expanded after primary vaccination (around 96% of CD4 and around nine tenths of CD8) were re-detected after the booster, suggesting that broad memory maintenance occurred. Because the study included only a couple of donors, the extent to which the findings can be generalized is limited. Because abundant contaminating clonotypes from the bulk population could be contained in FACS-sorted repertoires, computational filtering was required. Compared with the primary T-cell response, the secondary T-cell response was weaker but faster, peaking on day 5 rather than day 15. A small fraction of clonotypes appeared in both the CD4 and CD8 compartments, likely as a result of convergent recombination.

This specimen's treatment or condition label, per the study, means: live attenuated yellow fever vaccine strain. Two biological replicates of bulk PBMCs were collected at each blood-draw timepoint. PBMCs were isolated from peripheral blood using a standard Ficoll-Paque protocol. RNA was extracted with TriZol from bulk PBMCs, CD4 and CD8 fractions, and dextramer-positive and dextramer-negative fractions. The germline V gene specifies SGHTA as CDR1 and FQGNSA as CDR2. CDR3 length: 15 amino acids, cysteine to phenylalanine. The read is trimmed to its CDR3 DNA, 45 bases read in frame from base 1. At the junction V is shortened by 6 bases and J by 3 bases, with 17 bases in between. The run used an Illumina NovaSeq 6000. TCR cDNA was synthesized by 5'RACE template switching, through which a universal primer site and unique molecular identifiers were introduced. Priming of cDNA synthesis was performed from both the TCR alpha and TCR beta constant segments. Two PCR steps were used to amplify libraries, with sample barcodes and sequencing adapters being added in the second step. Sequencing of the libraries was done on either Illumina HiSeq 2500 (2x100 bp) or NovaSeq (2x150 bp). The original pipeline was this. MIGEC was used to demultiplex reads and collapse the reads into UMI consensus sequences, and MiXCR was used for V(D)J alignment. Vaccine-responding clonotypes were defined with edgeR using replicate PBMC samples, requiring FDR below 0.01 and a log2 fold change above 5 up to day 15. Each bulk clonotype was labeled CD4 or CD8 based on which sequenced repertoire, CD4 or CD8, contained the clonotype at higher abundance. In TCRdb, the public reads were trimmed at Q25 with fastp and aligned with MiXCR, with productive beta chains retained. Under each unique CDR3 protein, matching rows form one entry showing the most common genes and DNA. V and J calls and clone size were set by TCRdb, not the authors. The sample table lists roughly 330,000 distinct CDR3 sequences, roughly 4% of them with a count of one. Clones ranked in the top ten supply 24% of the sample.

About this clonotype: Its cognate antigen has yet to be identified. No much larger clone is present one base from it, and per-base qualities are unavailable.

This clonotype originated in a young man who received the YFV17D yellow fever vaccine. This material consisted of PBMCs, taken 5 days after the yellow fever booster vaccination. The sequence is built from TRBV7-2 and TRBJ1-1; matching of 6 bases hints at TRBD1 as the D gene. The nucleotide sequence is TGTGCCAGCAGTTACGGGGGGGCCAGGGACACTGAAGCTTTCTTT. Its coded protein is CASSYGGARDTEAFF.